The text below deals with one T cell receptor beta chain. The target of this receptor is not known. The final CDR3 position lacks the conserved phenylalanine or tryptophan, pointing to a likely read error. The record originates from a study of breast tumors, draining lymph nodes, adjacent tissues (dated by TCRdb to about 2016). Regarding the research as a whole: TCR beta repertoires were compared across tumor, adjacent nontumor tissue and axillary lymph nodes obtained from breast cancer patients. In human breast cancer, the study set out to evaluate how tumor, surrounding tissue and draining lymph node repertoires relate to one another and whether T cells may move between these sites.

Broader findings and caveats from the paper: T-cell repertoire diversity in tumors was found to be lower than in lymph nodes but higher than in nontumor tissue, and preferential V and J gene usage was observed. In luminal-like breast cancer, tumor and nontumor tissue repertoires resembled each other significantly more than in basal-like breast cancer. The study presented the conclusion that tumor T cells originate in lymph nodes as consistent with a hypothesis, not as something directly demonstrated. A scenario in which most tumor T cells derive from the lymph node and then expand within tumor tissue was judged to be consistent with the data.

The instrument was an Illumina HiSeq 2000. TCR beta chain libraries were generated by multiplex PCR amplification. High-throughput sequencing was used to analyze the amplified TCR beta chain products. TCRdb reprocessed the public reads (quality trimming at Q25 with fastp, clone calling with MiXCR) and kept in-frame beta chains. When rows share a CDR3 protein, they turn into one entry using the most common DNA and genes. This sample lists over 70,000 distinct CDR3 sequences; over 25% were detected once. The top ten clonotypes cover 8.1% of the sample. The CDR3 is 15 amino acids long, termini counted. Only the CDR3 part of the read is kept: 45 bases, read in frame from the first base. The germline V gene gives CDR1 as SGHTA and CDR2 as FQGTGA. Lymph node samples were obtained from the axillary draining lymph nodes of breast cancer patients.

The TCR was taken from a female donor with breast cancer. Some clones in this sample may be carry-over from other donors' samples. The sample taken for sequencing was axillary lymph node tissue. This chain is built from TRBV7-3 and TRBJ2-1; TRBD2 matches 7 bases in the middle. The nucleotides are TGTGTCAGCAGCTTACTAGCGATCTCCTACAATGAGCAGTTCCTC. Protein translation: CVSSLLAISYNEQFL.